Detailed here is one T cell receptor (beta chain). Its antigen is unidentified. The germline gives CDR1 SGHNT, CDR2 YYREEE (reference sequence). Trimming shortened V by 5 bases and J by 4 bases, and 15 bases separated the two germline ends. This CDR3 spans 14 amino acids. This record belongs to a study of OX40 agonist ivuxolimab in advanced cancers. Study-wide background: Patients received the agonistic anti-OX40 (CD134) antibody ivuxolimab. Recorded diagnoses for dose-escalation patients were hepatocellular carcinoma, melanoma, renal cell or head and neck cancer.

Study results and caveats: Normalized T-cell clonal expansion was also low in a subset of nonresponders.

TCRdb's copy holds only in-frame clones and misses some; the assay was immunoSEQ multiplex PCR. The sample includes about 62,000 clones, 88% of them seen just once. The chain has TRBV5-4 and TRBJ1-2; a possible D gene is TRBD1 (5 bases). This TCR derives from an adult with an advanced solid tumor such as melanoma, head and neck, liver or kidney cancer. Sequenced here: CD4+ or CD8+ T cells sorted from blood, sampled in a trial of the OX40 agonist ivuxolimab. CDR3 protein: CASRDSGAFYGYTF. The CDR3 DNA reads TGTGCCAGCAGGGACTCCGGGGCCTTCTATGGCTACACCTTC.